One and the same sample provided the 18 T cell receptor beta chains below, sequenced in a study of blood T cell repertoires in COVID-19 (dated by TCRdb to between 2020 and 2021). Library construction relied on the immunoSEQ multiplex PCR assay. TCRdb stores this immuneACCESS table with in-frame sequences only. Part of the clones is absent; in the studies checked, under half of the shortfall reflects unresolved V genes, and no reason is known for the rest. This sample comprises about 380,000 clones, roughly 85% of them detected only once. Roughly 3.6% of the sample is held by the ten biggest clonotypes. The source material was peripheral blood. These receptors all come from a woman between 18 and 29 years old with acute or convalescent COVID-19.

This chain links TRBV3-1 (or the pseudogene TRBV3-2) with TRBJ2-3; 9 bases map to TRBD2. Per the germline V gene, CDR1 is LGHDT and CDR2 is YNNKEL (reference sequence). Trimming cost V 1 base and J 0 bases; bases outside gene matches: 8. The CDR3 has 18 residues. In DNA form, the CDR3 reads TGTGCCAGCAGCCAAGGTTTGTTAGCGGGGGCTAGCACAGATACGCAGTATTTT. Residues: CASSQGLLAGASTDTQYF.

DNA for the CDR3: TGCGCCAGCAGCCAGGGACAGGGTTTCGACAATGAGCAGTTCTTC. Its protein product is CASSQGQGFDNEQFF. The genes are TRBV5-1 and TRBJ2-1; 9 bases fit TRBD1. CDR1 and CDR2 from the germline V gene are SGHRS and YFSETQ. J gave up 5 bases and V 4 bases, and 7 bases lay outside the gene matches. There are 15 residues in the CDR3.

The gene calls are TRBV28 and TRBJ2-7; tentatively, D is TRBD2 (5 bases). This CDR3 contains 12 residues. V was shortened by 6 bases and J by 1 base, with 7 bases between the two germline ends. Germline V CDR1 and CDR2: MDHEN, SYDVKM. The CDR3 is CASSGKSYEQYF. The DNA for the CDR3 is TGTGCCAGCAGCGGGAAATCCTACGAGCAGTACTTC. Full variable domain (outside the CDR3, taken from reference TRBV28 and TRBJ2-7): DVKVTQSSRYLVKRTGEKVFLECVQDMDHENMFWYRQDPGLGLRLIYFSYDVKMKEKGDIPEGYSVSREKKERFSLILESASTNQTSMYLCASSGKSYEQYFGPGTRLTVT.

The V gene is TRBV6-6, the J gene TRBJ2-2; 7 positions agree with TRBD1. The V gene's germline CDR1 is MNHNY and CDR2 SVGAGI (reference sequence). The J segment lost 3 bases and the V segment lost 8 bases, leaving 9 bases of the junction unmatched. The CDR3 loop spans 15 amino acids. The CDR3 sequence: CASHAGTVYTGELFF. CDR3 DNA sequence: TGTGCCAGCCACGCAGGGACAGTTTACACCGGGGAGCTGTTTTTT.

The CDR3, as DNA: TGCGCCAGCAGCGAGGGACAGGGGGTTAAGAACACTGAAGCTTTCTTT. Amino acids: CASSEGQGVKNTEAFF. The rearrangement uses TRBV5-1 and TRBJ1-1; 11 bases align to TRBD1. The V gene's germline CDR1 is SGHRS and CDR2 YFSETQ. V dropped 4 bases and J dropped 1; count of bases not matched to a gene: 6. This CDR3 has 16 residues.

V and J are TRBV19 and TRBJ1-5, with D possibly TRBD1 on 6 matching bases. The germline gives CDR1 LNHDA, CDR2 SQIVND (reference sequence). The V end lost 4 bases, the J end lost 1 base, and 14 bases lay between the germline ends. There are 16 residues in the CDR3. CDR3 in DNA: TGTGCCAGTAGTACCACCCGGGACACAAGCAATCAGCCCCAGCATTTT. As protein: CASSTTRDTSNQPQHF.

The chain combines TRBV7-9 with TRBJ2-7; TRBD2 might be the D (6 bases). The V and J ends lost 1 base and 3 bases respectively, with 10 bases between them. CDR1 and CDR2 from the germline V gene are SEHNR and FQNEAQ (reference sequence). This CDR3 is 14 amino acids long. CDR3 nucleotides: TGTGCCAGCAGCTTAGAGGCGGGGAACTACGAGCAGTACTTC. Amino acids: CASSLEAGNYEQYF. Together with reference TRBV7-9 and TRBJ2-7, the CDR3 gives the full variable domain: DTGVSQNPRHKITKRGQNVTFRCDPISEHNRLYWYRQTLGQGPEFLTYFQNEAQLEKSRLLSDRFSAERPKGSFSTLEIQRTEQGDSAMYLCASSLEAGNYEQYFGPGTRLTVT.

V is TRBV28 and J is TRBJ1-1; perhaps TRBD1 as D (6 bases). CDR1 MDHEN and CDR2 SYDVKM come from the germline V gene. Deletions cut 1 base from V and 2 bases from J, with 11 bases between. The CDR3 has 15 amino acids. This CDR3 is CASSLLAQGNTEAFF. The DNA for the CDR3 is TGTGCCAGCAGTTTATTGGCACAGGGTAACACTGAAGCTTTCTTT.

This chain connects TRBV10-3 to TRBJ1-2; D possibly corresponds to TRBD1 (6 bases). The V gene lost 4 bases and the J gene lost 0 bases, with 30 bases spanning the gap. The germline CDR1 and CDR2 sequences are ENHRY and SYGVKD. This CDR3 is built from 21 residues. CDR3 sequence (DNA): TGTGCCATCAGTGTCGTAGTGAAACAGGGCGCCTCTAGACCTCCTAACTATGGCTACACCTTC. Translation gives CAISVVVKQGASRPPNYGYTF.

V gene TRBV19 combines with J gene TRBJ1-4, with 8 nucleotides matching TRBD1. This CDR3 comprises 14 residues. With 6 bases clipped from V and 3 bases from J, the junction kept 3 bases outside the gene matches. Germline CDR1 is LNHDA and CDR2 is SQIVND (reference sequence). For the CDR3, the DNA is TGTGCCAGTAGAACGACAGGGGCTAATGAAAAACTGTTTTTT. The encoded protein is CASRTTGANEKLFF.

The chain is built from TRBV28 and TRBJ1-1, with D possibly being TRBD1 (5 bases). CDR1 and CDR2 (germline): MDHEN, SYDVKM. The CDR3 runs to 13 residues. Trimming removed 2 bases from V and 6 bases from J, with 10 bases in between. The CDR3 DNA is TGTGCCAGCAGTTTAGGGCAGGGCTCTGAAGCTTTCTTT. Amino acid sequence: CASSLGQGSEAFF.

This clone is a singleton in its sample. This chain uses TRBV12-3 or TRBV12-4 with TRBJ2-7, with TRBD2 matching 7 bases. V gave up 9 bases and J gave up 9 bases; unmatched junction bases: 14. This CDR3 is 13 amino acids long. The CDR3 protein is CASQAGTIFGQYF. The CDR3 DNA is TGTGCCAGTCAAGCGGGGACGATTTTTGGGCAGTACTTC.

This rearrangement joins TRBV4-2 to TRBJ2-1, with 9 bases matching TRBD1. The CDR3 consists of 13 residues. The ends lost 4 bases at V and 8 bases at J; junction bases unmatched: 3. Looked up from germline, CDR1 is LGHNA and CDR2 is YNFKEQ. CDR3 bases: TGTGCCAGCAGCCCGGACAGGGGCGATGAGCAGTTCTTC. Translation: CASSPDRGDEQFF.

CDR3 amino acids: CASSYSPDSPGPQHF. CDR3 nucleotide sequence: TGTGCCAGCAGTTACTCTCCGGACTCCCCGGGGCCCCAGCATTTT. The chain couples TRBV6-5 to TRBJ1-5; D is undetermined. In germline, CDR1 is MNHEY, CDR2 SVGAGI. Trimming removed 0 bases at V and 9 bases at J, with 15 bases between. The length of the CDR3 is 15 residues.

The CDR3 reads CASSIVSTGGADTQYF. The CDR3 nucleotides are TGTGCCAGTAGTATTGTCTCGACAGGGGGCGCGGATACGCAGTATTTT. The chain recombines TRBV19 with TRBJ2-3, with 10 bases that match TRBD1. CDR1 is LNHDA, CDR2 SQIVND, per germline (reference sequence). There are 16 residues in the CDR3. The J segment lost 6 bases and the V segment lost 3 bases, leaving 9 bases of the junction unmatched.

The chain joins TRBV5-4 to TRBJ2-5; 7 nucleotides line up with TRBD1. From germline, CDR1 is SGHNT and CDR2 YYREEE (reference sequence). The ends lost 2 bases at V and 3 bases at J; junction bases unmatched: 4. The CDR3 has 14 amino acids. The CDR3: CASSFTGAKETQYF. The CDR3 nucleotides are TGTGCCAGCAGCTTTACAGGGGCTAAAGAGACCCAGTACTTC.

The rearrangement joins TRBV7-9 to TRBJ2-6; D remains ambiguous. The CDR3 is 13 residues long. Germline V gene sequence: CDR1 SEHNR, CDR2 FQNEAQ (reference sequence). V was pared by 6 bases and J by 7 bases, with 10 bases between. CDR3 nucleotide sequence: TGTGCCAGCAGTTCCCCCGGTGCCAACGTCCTGACTTTC. It translates to CASSSPGANVLTF.

About this clone: One end of the junction varies from germline; a read error may be responsible. V gene TRBV18 combines with J gene TRBJ2-5; D possibly corresponds to TRBD2 (5 bases). CDR1 and CDR2 from the germline V gene are KGHSH and LQKENI. The CDR3 covers 13 residues. The CDR3 DNA reads TGTGCCAGCTCACCTACCGGGGAAGATACCCAGTACTTC. This translates into CASSPTGEDTQYF.